This T cell receptor (beta chain) emerged from a study of blood T cell repertoires in COVID-19. Study overall: Sample material is recorded as cDNA or gDNA derived from T cells, B-cell-depleted T cells, or PBMCs.

The repertoire was sequenced with immunoSEQ multiplex PCR; TCRdb's copy has only in-frame clones and lacks some. The table includes under 150,000 clones, around 79% detected once. The cohort comprised adults aged 18 to 89 years residing in about 25 US areas. In assigning cohorts, the study relied on participant-reported clinical history. Two negative PCRs, clearance, or symptom resolution had been documented for recovered Cohort 3 donors. The sequenced sample was PBMCs or T cells enriched from blood (not recorded which). The TCR was taken from a woman aged 45 to 65 who had recovered from COVID-19.

In DNA form, the CDR3 reads TGTGCCAGCATCCTCAAAACGGGGGGCACTGAAGCTTTCTTT. Its translation is CASILKTGGTEAFF. This chain links TRBV6-5 with TRBJ1-1; D perhaps matches TRBD1 (5 bases). V lost 7 bases, J lost 4 bases, and 16 bases lay in between. CDR1 is MNHEY and CDR2 is SVGAGI in the germline V gene. The CDR3 has 14 amino acids.